A selection of T cell receptor beta chains follows, all from one sample in a study of cytomegalovirus exposure and HLA in healthy donors. TCRdb's table, derived via immunoSEQ multiplex PCR, lists solely in-frame clones and lacks some. The data contain some 180,000 clones, about 81% of them singletons. The sample comprised PBMCs. Receptors originate from a woman in her 30s in good health and CMV-seronegative. Both conserved end residues are part of each CDR3. A D gene is named only where the DNA matches it firmly. The size entry is marked missing in some rows and otherwise reads once, few, many or a size class.

v_call	clone_size	d_call	j_call	cdr3_aa	cdr3_nt
TRBV5-4	.	.	TRBJ2-3	CASSQEGGPTDTQYF	TGTGCCAGCAGCCAAGAGGGAGGCCCCACAGATACGCAGTATTTT
TRBV5-1	.	.	TRBJ2-3	CASSSPARTQYF	TGCGCCAGCAGCTCCCCAGCGAGAACGCAGTATTTT
TRBV4-1	.	TRBD1	TRBJ1-2	CASSHDRVQDHGYTF	TGCGCCAGCAGCCACGACAGGGTGCAGGACCATGGCTACACCTTC
TRBV5-1	.	TRBD2	TRBJ2-5	CASSPPLTSGIQETQYF	TGCGCCAGCAGCCCCCCCTTGACTAGCGGAATACAAGAGACCCAGTACTTC
TRBV2	.	TRBD1	TRBJ2-1	CATQPRTGIQGEQFF	TGTGCCACCCAACCAAGGACAGGGATCCAAGGTGAGCAGTTCTTC
TRBV2	.	TRBD1	TRBJ1-5	CASQGQHSNQPQHF	TGTGCCAGTCAGGGACAGCATAGCAATCAGCCCCAGCATTTT
TRBV6-5	.	TRBD1	TRBJ1-2	CASSYSWGQGAGGYTF	TGTGCCAGCAGTTACTCGTGGGGACAGGGGGCCGGTGGCTACACCTTC
TRBV27	once	.	TRBJ1-5	CASSSRDTRTQPQHF	TGTGCCAGCAGTTCCCGGGACACAAGGACTCAGCCCCAGCATTTT
TRBV11-2	.	TRBD1	TRBJ2-7	CASSLGAWTGNSYEQYF	TGTGCCAGCAGCTTAGGGGCATGGACAGGGAACTCCTACGAGCAGTACTTC
TRBV20-1	.	.	TRBJ1-1	CSARQLEAFF	TGCAGTGCTCGACAGCTTGAAGCTTTCTTT
TRBV28	.	TRBD1	TRBJ2-7	CASRTGTGLLEQYF	TGTGCCAGCCGGACCGGGACAGGGCTTCTCGAGCAGTACTTC
TRBV5-6	.	.	TRBJ1-3	CASSFYGDSSGNTIYF	TGTGCCAGCAGCTTTTATGGGGACTCCTCTGGAAACACCATATATTTT
TRBV18	.	.	TRBJ1-3	CASSPGARGNTIYF	TGTGCCAGCTCACCAGGGGCGCGCGGAAACACCATATATTTT
TRBV6-6	.	TRBD2	TRBJ2-1	CASSFLAGVLINEQFF	TGTGCCAGCAGTTTCTTAGCGGGAGTTTTGATCAATGAGCAGTTCTTC
TRBV30	.	.	TRBJ1-1	CAWNEQSITEAFF	TGTGCCTGGAATGAACAGTCGATAACTGAAGCTTTCTTT
TRBV2	.	.	TRBJ2-1	CASKVLATSYNEQFF	TGTGCCAGCAAGGTCCTAGCGACCTCCTACAATGAGCAGTTCTTC
TRBV11-2	.	.	TRBJ1-4	CASSLEPDSRTLEKLFF	TGTGCCAGCAGCTTAGAACCAGATTCGAGGACTCTTGAAAAACTGTTTTTT
TRBV10-2	.	TRBD1	TRBJ1-4	CASRDRVAANEKLFF	TGCGCCAGCAGGGACAGGGTGGCGGCTAATGAAAAACTGTTTTTT
TRBV27	.	TRBD2	TRBJ2-3	CASSTRASGRSADTQYF	TGTGCCAGCAGTACCCGGGCTAGCGGGAGGTCCGCAGATACGCAGTATTTT
TRBV7-9	.	.	TRBJ2-7	CASSDEKYEQYF	TGTGCCAGCAGCGATGAGAAATACGAGCAGTACTTC
TRBV9	few	.	TRBJ2-2	CASSPEGGFPTGELFF	TGTGCCAGCAGCCCCGAGGGGGGGTTCCCCACCGGGGAGCTGTTTTTT
TRBV5-5	.	TRBD1	TRBJ2-1	CASSLGTGGYNEQFF	TGTGCCAGCAGCTTGGGGACAGGGGGCTACAATGAGCAGTTCTTC
TRBV6-5	.	TRBD1	TRBJ1-2	CASSRQGASYGYTF	TGTGCCAGCAGTCGACAGGGGGCTAGCTATGGCTACACCTTC
TRBV5-1	.	TRBD1	TRBJ1-1	CASSPPTGGAYTEAFF	TGCGCCAGCAGCCCACCGACAGGGGGCGCGTACACTGAAGCTTTCTTT
TRBV6-1	.	.	TRBJ1-2	CATRGGMDYGYTF	TGTGCCACCCGAGGGGGTATGGACTATGGCTACACCTTC
TRBV29-1	once	.	TRBJ2-7	CSVSRGYEQYF	TGCAGCGTGTCGCGGGGCTACGAGCAGTACTTC
TRBV9	once	.	TRBJ2-7	CASSVALREGHEQYF	TGTGCCAGCAGCGTAGCTCTTCGGGAAGGCCACGAGCAGTACTTC
TRBV19	.	TRBD1	TRBJ2-7	CASSPGTGGYEQYF	TGTGCCAGTAGTCCAGGGACAGGGGGCTACGAGCAGTACTTC
TRBV7-8	.	TRBD1	TRBJ2-7	CASSKHPGQGAGYEQYF	TGTGCCAGCAGCAAACACCCTGGACAGGGGGCGGGGTACGAGCAGTACTTC
TRBV7-8	.	TRBD2	TRBJ2-5	CASSLRSGGQETQYF	TGTGCCAGCAGCCTCCGTAGCGGGGGGCAAGAGACCCAGTACTTC
TRBV2	.	TRBD1	TRBJ2-7	CASSKDRGTYEQYF	TGTGCCAGCAGTAAGGACAGGGGCACCTACGAGCAGTACTTC
TRBV5-3	.	.	TRBJ1-5	CARSGKEGAQTANQPQHF	TGTGCCAGAAGCGGGAAGGAAGGGGCCCAAACTGCCAATCAGCCCCAGCATTTT
TRBV10-2	.	TRBD2	TRBJ2-1	CASSGGGRGFSSYNEQFF	TGCGCCAGCAGTGGGGGCGGGAGAGGGTTTTCCTCCTACAATGAGCAGTTCTTC
TRBV6-5	.	TRBD2	TRBJ2-3	CASRGSGGLDTQYF	TGTGCCAGCAGGGGTAGCGGGGGCCTAGATACGCAGTATTTT
TRBV27	.	.	TRBJ2-5	CASSPTPYQETQYF	TGTGCCAGCAGCCCTACCCCGTACCAAGAGACCCAGTACTTC
TRBV12-5	few	.	TRBJ2-3	CASATTGTSTDTQYF	TGTGCTAGTGCTACAACAGGAACTAGCACAGATACGCAGTATTTT
TRBV10-3	few	TRBD1	TRBJ1-1	CAISESRQGATEAFF	TGTGCCATCAGTGAGTCTAGGCAGGGGGCCACTGAAGCTTTCTTT
TRBV30	few	.	TRBJ1-5	CAWSVALNLPQHF	TGTGCCTGGAGTGTTGCCCTGAACTTACCCCAGCATTTT
TRBV30	.	.	TRBJ1-2	CAWRALGQPSYGYTF	TGTGCCTGGAGGGCCCTCGGACAGCCGAGCTATGGCTACACCTTC
TRBV5-4	.	.	TRBJ2-7	CASSLDFGRIHEQYF	TGTGCCAGCAGCTTGGATTTCGGCAGGATCCACGAGCAGTACTTC
TRBV4-1	.	TRBD1	TRBJ2-7	CASSAGQGAPYEQYF	TGCGCCAGCAGTGCGGGACAGGGGGCTCCCTACGAGCAGTACTTC
TRBV21-1	.	.	TRBJ2-5	CASSPRNGGPPREKGSQETQYF	TGTGCCAGCAGCCCCCGGAACGGAGGGCCCCCGCGGGAGAAGGGGTCTCAAGAGACCCAGTACTTC
TRBV19	.	TRBD2	TRBJ2-5	CASTRSGRAKETQYF	TGTGCCAGTACTAGAAGCGGGAGGGCCAAAGAGACCCAGTACTTC
TRBV7-8	.	TRBD1	TRBJ2-1	CASSFTRDRLYNEQFF	TGTGCCAGCAGCTTTACCCGGGACAGGCTTTACAATGAGCAGTTCTTC
TRBV5-1	.	.	TRBJ1-6	CASSLTGLDSPLHF	TGCGCCAGCAGCTTGACAGGGTTAGATTCACCCCTCCACTTT
TRBV9	.	TRBD2	TRBJ2-5	CASSVDGGGAGSQETQYF	TGTGCCAGCAGCGTAGATGGCGGGGGGGCCGGTAGCCAAGAGACCCAGTACTTC
TRBV5-6	.	TRBD1	TRBJ1-1	CASSRQGLKAFF	TGTGCCAGCAGCCGACAGGGGCTCAAAGCTTTCTTT
TRBV13	.	TRBD1	TRBJ1-3	CASSLRQGRNTIYF	TGTGCCAGCAGCTTAAGACAGGGGCGAAACACCATATATTTT
TRBV2	.	.	TRBJ1-2	CASRPQPGGIYGYTF	TGTGCCAGCAGACCTCAACCTGGGGGGATCTATGGCTACACCTTC
TRBV28	.	TRBD1	TRBJ2-7	CASRSPPGQGPRQYF	TGTGCCAGCAGATCACCACCGGGACAGGGCCCCCGGCAGTACTTC
TRBV5-1	few	TRBD2	TRBJ2-5	CASTSGSVETQYF	TGCGCCAGCACTAGCGGGAGTGTAGAGACCCAGTACTTC